This T cell receptor beta chain was captured in a study of cytomegalovirus exposure and HLA in healthy donors (TCRdb year 2017). Turning to the overall study: According to an earlier analysis of a few hundred of the donors, some 180 million T cells yielded 120 million or so unique TCR beta sequences and about 300 Gb of sequence data. An early release covering 550 to 700 HLA-typed donors comprised approximately 300 gigabases of sequencing data and tens of millions of unique TCR sequences. The genetic ancestry cluster associated with self-reported Caucasian donors included roughly four fifths of the approximately 400 genotyped donors. The study aimed to test whether cataloging public T cell receptors could reveal signatures of past pathogen exposure. The study used immunosequencing to profile the T cell repertoires of approximately 630 subjects and linked those repertoires to cytomegalovirus serostatus. In addition to the first cohort of 666 subjects, a separate validation cohort of 100 to 150 different subjects was used. To predict cytomegalovirus infection status, the study combined high-throughput TCR immunosequencing, statistical association of individual TCRs with disease status, and machine learning. A later analysis re-analyzed previously published TCR beta repertoires from roughly 690 donors and added high-resolution HLA genotyping to study TCR occurrence patterns. The later analysis used no new phenotypic data to find candidate immune exposures, relying instead on TCR beta sequences and their occurrence across donors. An earlier analysis of some 500 of the donors used high-throughput TCR beta sequencing to judge whether each TCR beta V gene segment behaved as functional or pseudogenic. Donor age, sex, ethnicity and CMV serostatus were collected together with the repertoire data. In a later genetic analysis, genome-wide SNP genotypes for about 65% of the roughly 670 donors were used, and that subset was treated as a discovery cohort. All discovery cohort repertoires had been generated using a single sequencing platform. HLA typing covered class I and class II loci at four-digit resolution. The number of donors typed differed by locus, with roughly 620-630 for A, B, C, DRB1 and DQB1, over 500 for DQA1, approximately 570 for DPA1, and some 450 for DPB1. Roughly 5 DR-DQ haplotypes were handled as single units for association and clustering because linkage in the cohort was strong. Across approximately 400 genotyped donors of the cohort, an average of about 200,000 unique TCR beta nucleotide sequences per donor were sequenced, and approximately 17% of those sequences were non-productive.

With regard to this clone: It lacks a known antigen. Per-nucleotide qualities are absent, and no much larger clonotype sits a single base away.

What the work shows at the level of the full study, not this receptor alone: Assigning TCR associations to individual alleles was difficult when HLA alleles, especially DR and DQ, strongly co-occurred. In vitro tests confirmed that a few of the cytomegalovirus-associated TCR beta chains recognize cytomegalovirus antigens. Only TCR beta chains were sequenced in this cohort, and the absence of alpha or paired-chain data limited detectable features. A further reported finding was that TCR beta sequences accurately predicted the HLA-A and HLA-B alleles for most subjects in the first cohort. The study gave a list of about 170 TCR beta chains associated with cytomegalovirus. In a later analysis, TCR association rates were found to vary across HLA loci, with the most associated TCRs seen for DRB1 alleles and the fewest for HLA-C alleles. At a false discovery rate of 0.05, a later analysis linked around 15,000 TCR beta sequences to specific HLA alleles. Because some donors lacked HLA typing at each locus, the association tests relied only on the typed subset. The sequencing pipeline was judged likely to have produced a cluster of highly shared sequence variants as a technical artifact. Cytomegalovirus status was reported to be diagnosed by the classifier with high specificity and sensitivity in both the original and validation cohorts. Linkage disequilibrium might explain the correlated functional status among segregating V segments, but an unknown experimental factor could not be excluded. In a later analysis, HLA-associated TCR beta chains were found to be more clonally expanded and to have lower generation probabilities than equally common non-associated chains. An earlier analysis of several hundred of the donors showed that most TCR beta V segments appeared in productive rearrangements either about 87% or about 30% of the time, which broadly matched IMGT annotations. An association between a missense DCLRE1C variant and V-gene and J-gene trimming of TCR beta chains was found in a later genetic analysis and replicated in an independent cohort. Compared with the approximately 670-donor mean, donors in an Asian-associated ancestry cluster had fewer N-insertions in productive TCRs, according to a later genetic analysis. Because counts were too low, fewer than 20 rarely observed V segments, including chromosome 9 orphons, were excluded from the earlier analysis of several hundred of the donors. In a later analysis, most CMV-associated TCR beta chains were found to appear HLA-restricted, with HLA associations seemingly driven largely by CMV exposure. A later analysis reported that several top co-occurrence clusters appeared linked to parvovirus B19, influenza, CMV and Epstein-Barr virus. CMV serostatus was the only immune exposure information available for the cohort. Most TCR sequences were observed very rarely across donors, whereas some public TCRs were present in many individuals. The presence/absence analyses assumed that sequencing depth was roughly uniform across donors, and that assumption may not be true. Some IMGT-functional V segments, including TRBV6-2 and TRBV6-3, could not be distinguished by the 87-base-pair reads and were therefore excluded. The authors suggested that the approach could potentially be extended to other disease states and immunological phenotypes.

The CDR3 contains 19 residues, cysteine and phenylalanine counted. This entry keeps only the CDR3 DNA: 57 bases, framed from base 1. The germline V end is reduced by 1 base and the J end by 0 bases; junction bases left unmatched: 9. According to the germline V gene, CDR1 reads KGHSH and CDR2 reads LQKENI. Library generation was performed with the immunoSEQ multiplex PCR assay. For the multiplex PCR, a mixture combining 60 forward primers for TCR Vbeta segments and 13 reverse primers for TCR Jbeta segments was used. The CDR3 region of rearranged TCR beta genes was amplified from genomic DNA with a multiplex PCR assay. On the Illumina HiSeq System, the amplified TCR beta libraries were sequenced as 87-base-pair reads. On the study's bioinformatics: A later analysis tallied around 82 million unique TCR beta chains across the 666 repertoires, and some 10 million of those chains were shared by two or more donors. Raw reads were error-corrected and collapsed into unique sequences by a nearest-neighbor algorithm in which closely related sequences were merged to remove PCR and sequencing errors. V, D and J gene segments were assigned by aligning CDR3 sequences to IMGT reference sequences. For a sequence to be retained, a match of at least six nucleotides to both a V gene segment and a J gene segment was required. Rearrangements were classified as productive when the CDR3 lacked stop codons and remained in frame with V and J, and all other rearrangements were classified as non-productive. CDR3 was defined according to IMGT convention as the region running from the second conserved V-encoded cysteine to the conserved J-encoded phenylalanine. Sequences without an unambiguous match to a single V gene segment were excluded from the earlier analysis of several hundred of the donors. An earlier analysis of about 590 of the donors classified V segments as functional when productive rearrangements were above 56.7% and as segregating when the standard deviation between donors was above 5%. A statistical classification framework was built for diagnosing cytomegalovirus status from the catalog of TCR beta chain sequences. A later analysis assigned V and J genes by comparing TCR nucleotide sequences with IMGT/GENE-DB human TR gene sequences. The TCRdist pipeline was used in a later analysis to assign CDR3 sequences and most-parsimonious VDJ recombination scenarios. A later analysis defined each TCR beta chain by its CDR3 amino acid sequence plus V-gene family, and excluded reads lacking a unique V-gene family. As a way to deal with suspected cross-contamination and a sequencing artifact, a later analysis dropped 592 nucleotide sequences that were highly shared and had low generation probability. In a later analysis, a clonal expansion index was calculated for each public chain from normalized within-repertoire ranks of inferred template counts. Generation probabilities in a later analysis came from a VDJ recombination model fitted to out-of-frame rearrangements, and those results were checked against IGoR. Hypergeometric tests were used in a later analysis to score TCR-TCR, TCR-HLA and TCR-CMV co-occurrence, with a repertoire-size bias correction applied to the TCR pairs. A later analysis estimated false discovery rates by permuting HLA or CMV assignments 20 times. In a later analysis, co-occurring TCRs were grouped using DBSCAN, and TCRdist sequence similarity was added for clustering within HLA-allele-positive subsets. Co-occurrence clustering excluded repertoires with fewer than 30,000 or more than 120,000 public chains, plus five with anomalous nucleotide sharing. TCRdb stores this immuneACCESS table with in-frame sequences only. Part of the clones is absent; in the studies checked, under half of the shortfall reflects unresolved V genes, and no reason is known for the rest. V and J calls and clone size come straight from that table; D and trimming were deduced from the DNA. The sample table holds over 100,000 clones, of which around 70% were seen once. The ten largest clones represent roughly 2% of the sample.

In total, 630 or so healthy bone marrow donors made up the cohort. All cohort members were sampled while nominally healthy, although unrecorded immune exposures were likely present. The donor was CMV seropositive and was included in the group of 250 to 350 seropositive cohort members. A peripheral blood sample was provided by each donor, and peripheral blood mononuclear cells were used for TCR beta sequencing. Genomic DNA extraction from the blood cell samples was performed with the Qiagen DNeasy Blood Extraction Kit. The TCR sequence derives from a woman aged 40 to 55 in good health and CMV-seropositive. The sample comprised PBMCs. The V and J segments used are TRBV18 and TRBJ2-6, and TRBD1 matches 7 of the central bases. The CDR3 loop reads CASSPQGANPHSGANVLTF. The sequenced DNA: TGTGCCAGCTCACCACAGGGGGCCAATCCACACTCTGGGGCCAACGTCCTGACTTTC.